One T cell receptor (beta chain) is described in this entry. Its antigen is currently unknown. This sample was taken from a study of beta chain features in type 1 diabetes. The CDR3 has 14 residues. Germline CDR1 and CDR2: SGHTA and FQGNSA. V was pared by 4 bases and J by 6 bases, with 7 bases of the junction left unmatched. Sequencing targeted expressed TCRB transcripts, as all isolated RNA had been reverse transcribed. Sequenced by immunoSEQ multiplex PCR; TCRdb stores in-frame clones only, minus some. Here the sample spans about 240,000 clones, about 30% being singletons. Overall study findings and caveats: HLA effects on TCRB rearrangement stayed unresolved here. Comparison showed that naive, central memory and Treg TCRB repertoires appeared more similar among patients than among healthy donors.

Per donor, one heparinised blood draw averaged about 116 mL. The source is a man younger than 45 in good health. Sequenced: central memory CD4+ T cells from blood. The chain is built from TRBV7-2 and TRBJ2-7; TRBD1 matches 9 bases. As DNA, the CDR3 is TGTGCCAGCAGCTCCCGGGACAGGGCATCCGAGCAGTACTTC. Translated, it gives CASSSRDRASEQYF.